Each of the 9 T cell receptor beta chains below was sequenced from the same sample in a study of cytomegalovirus exposure and HLA in healthy donors. The PCR employed 60 Vbeta primers together with 13 Jbeta primers. Profiling relied on immunoSEQ multiplex PCR, and the TCRdb table lists in-frame clones only, not all of them. This table has 150,000 to 200,000 clones, about three quarters appearing once. The material sequenced was PBMCs. The receptor source for this set is a woman aged 40 to 55 in good health and CMV-seronegative.

The sample holds a few counts of this clone. The rearrangement links TRBV4-3 to TRBJ1-3; 7 bases agree with TRBD1. With 1 base clipped from V and 1 base from J, the junction kept 7 bases outside the gene matches. Germline values: CDR1 LGHNA, CDR2 YSLEER. There are 17 residues in the CDR3. The CDR3 nucleotides read TGCGCCAGCAGCCAAGCCCCCGGGACAGTATCTGGAAACACCATATATTTT. Its translation is CASSQAPGTVSGNTIYF.

In DNA form, the CDR3 reads TGTGCCAGCCGGGACTCACAATACGAGCAGTACTTC. This sequence encodes CASRDSQYEQYF. The chain uses TRBV6-6 and TRBJ2-7, with D perhaps TRBD2 (6 bases). The length of the CDR3 is 12 residues. Trimming took 8 bases from V and 4 from J, leaving 12 bases between them. Germline assignment: CDR1 MNHNY and CDR2 SVGAGI (reference sequence).

This clone was seen a handful of times. The V and J genes are TRBV19 and TRBJ1-1; D not resolved. V was trimmed by 5 bases and J by 0 bases, leaving 13 bases between them. The CDR3 has 15 residues. The germline CDR1 and CDR2 sequences are LNHDA and SQIVND (reference sequence). CDR3 protein: CASSPRRSVNTEAFF. CDR3 DNA: TGTGCCAGTAGTCCCCGGCGGTCGGTGAACACTGAAGCTTTCTTT.

The chain joins TRBV30 to TRBJ2-1, with TRBD2 matching over 11 bases. The V segment lost 1 base and the J segment 10 bases; nucleotides outside the gene matches: 15. There are 17 residues in the CDR3. Germline CDR1 is GTSNPN and CDR2 is SVGIG (reference sequence). CDR3 in DNA: TGTGCCTGGAGTGACCCCATTACTAGCGGGAGAGGACAGGAGCAGTTCTTC. It specifies CAWSDPITSGRGQEQFF.

The V call is TRBV13, the J call TRBJ1-4, with 11 bases identical to TRBD1. With 4 bases clipped from V and 2 bases from J, the junction kept 3 bases outside the gene matches. The CDR3 consists of 16 residues. Germline CDR1 and CDR2: PRHDT and FYEKMQ (reference sequence). The CDR3 sequence: CASSSGQGATNEKLFF. CDR3 DNA sequence: TGTGCCAGCAGCTCCGGACAGGGGGCTACTAATGAAAAACTGTTTTTT.

The rearrangement joins TRBV11-2 to TRBJ2-7, with D possibly TRBD2 on 5 matching bases. The V end lost 5 bases, the J end lost 5 bases, and 16 bases lay between the germline ends. The CDR3 is 14 amino acids. Germline V gives CDR1 SGHAT, CDR2 FQNNGV. The CDR3 loop reads CASSPIRGNHEQYF. The CDR3 DNA follows: TGTGCCAGCAGCCCCATACGAGGGAACCACGAGCAGTACTTC. Complete variable domain (other parts from reference TRBV11-2 and TRBJ2-7): EAGVAQSPRYKIIEKRQSVAFWCNPISGHATLYWYQQILGQGPKLLIQFQNNGVVDDSQLPKDRFSAERLKGVDSTLKIQPAKLEDSAVYLCASSPIRGNHEQYFGPGTRLTVT.

The CDR3 coding sequence is TGTGCCTGGAGTGCACTAGGGGGGACAGCGACCTACAATGAGCAGTTCTTC. Encoded protein: CAWSALGGTATYNEQFF. The chain links TRBV30 to TRBJ2-1; perhaps TRBD1 as D (7 bases). The germline CDR1 and CDR2 sequences are GTSNPN and SVGIG (reference sequence). V lost 1 base to trimming and J lost 2 bases, with 18 bases between them. The CDR3 extends over 17 amino acids.

The genes are TRBV10-1 and TRBJ2-3; 11 bases are a match to TRBD1. CDR1 and CDR2 from the germline V gene are WNHNN and SYGVQD (reference sequence). Trimming at V came to 6 bases and at J to 1 base, leaving 15 bases not matched to a gene. CDR3 size: 19 residues. The CDR3 sequence: CASSPQGPGQGAGTDTQYF. CDR3 in DNA: TGCGCCAGCAGCCCTCAGGGGCCTGGACAGGGGGCCGGCACAGATACGCAGTATTTT.

This chain links TRBV7-2 with TRBJ2-7; TRBD1 agrees at 9 bases. Germline lookup yields CDR1 SGHTA and CDR2 FQGNSA. Trimming removed 5 bases from V and 2 bases from J; junction bases left unmatched: 4. CDR3 length: 14 amino acids. CDR3 coding DNA: TGTGCCAGCAGCCCGGACAGGGGCCCCTACGAGCAGTACTTC. This gives the protein CASSPDRGPYEQYF.